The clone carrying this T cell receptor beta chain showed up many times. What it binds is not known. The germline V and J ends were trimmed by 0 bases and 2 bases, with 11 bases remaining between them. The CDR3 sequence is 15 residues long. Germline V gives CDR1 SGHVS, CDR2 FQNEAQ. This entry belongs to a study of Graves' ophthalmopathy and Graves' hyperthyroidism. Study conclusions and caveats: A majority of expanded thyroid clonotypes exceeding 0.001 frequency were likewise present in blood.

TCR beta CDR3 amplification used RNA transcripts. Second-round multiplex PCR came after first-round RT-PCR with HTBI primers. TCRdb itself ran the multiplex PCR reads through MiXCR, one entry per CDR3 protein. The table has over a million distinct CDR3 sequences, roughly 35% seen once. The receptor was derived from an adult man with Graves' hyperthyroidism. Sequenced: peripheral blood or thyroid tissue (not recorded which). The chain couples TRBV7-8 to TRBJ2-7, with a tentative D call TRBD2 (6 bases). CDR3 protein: CASSLARGTPYEQYF. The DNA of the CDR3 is TGTGCCAGCAGCTTAGCGCGCGGGACGCCCTACGAGCAGTACTTC.